This T cell receptor beta chain derives from a study of blood T cell repertoires in COVID-19. In the original workflow: Using reference gene primer amplification, nucleated cell counts were estimated. Measured with immunoSEQ multiplex PCR; TCRdb has only the in-frame clones, and not every one. Clonal size and the V and J genes are those of that table, whereas D and trimming came from the DNA. The sample records fewer than 250,000 clones, 80% to 90% being singletons. Germline V gene lookup returns CDR1 SNHLY and CDR2 FYNNEI. J was trimmed by 5 bases and V by 6 bases; bases with no gene match: 9. This CDR3 spans 16 amino acids.

Sequencing was carried out using PBMCs or T cells enriched from blood (not recorded which). This TCR was recovered from a woman aged 40 to 50 with acute COVID-19. V and J are TRBV2 and TRBJ2-3; 12 positions match TRBD2. The CDR3 coding sequence is TGTGCCAGCAGGGAGACTAGCGGGAGCTTTAGAGATACGCAGTATTTT. This codes for CASRETSGSFRDTQYF.